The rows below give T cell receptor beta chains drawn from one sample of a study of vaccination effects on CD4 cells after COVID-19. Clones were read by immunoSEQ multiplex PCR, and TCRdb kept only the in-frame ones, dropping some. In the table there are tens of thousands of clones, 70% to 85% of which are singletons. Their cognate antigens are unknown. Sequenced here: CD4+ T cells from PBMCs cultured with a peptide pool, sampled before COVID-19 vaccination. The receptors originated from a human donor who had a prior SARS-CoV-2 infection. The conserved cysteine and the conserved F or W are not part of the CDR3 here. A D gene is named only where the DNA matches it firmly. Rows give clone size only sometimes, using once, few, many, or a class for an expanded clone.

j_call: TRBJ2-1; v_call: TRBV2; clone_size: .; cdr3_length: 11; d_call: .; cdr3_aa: ASKRGPDNEQF
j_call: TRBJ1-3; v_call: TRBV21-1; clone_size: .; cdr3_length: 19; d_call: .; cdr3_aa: ASRRIRDKVTLNFSGNTIY
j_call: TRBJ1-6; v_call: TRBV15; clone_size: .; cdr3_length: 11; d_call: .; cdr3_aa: ATSRGPLSPLH
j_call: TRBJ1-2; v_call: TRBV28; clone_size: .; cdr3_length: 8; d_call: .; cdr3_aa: ASSQRGYT
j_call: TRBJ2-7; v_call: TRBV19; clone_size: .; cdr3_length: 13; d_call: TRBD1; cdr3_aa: ASSIDRDRAYEQY
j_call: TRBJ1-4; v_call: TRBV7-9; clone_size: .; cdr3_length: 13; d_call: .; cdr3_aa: ASSFLEGSNEKLF
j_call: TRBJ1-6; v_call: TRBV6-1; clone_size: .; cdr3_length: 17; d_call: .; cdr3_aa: ASSGGYRQGSVYNSPLH
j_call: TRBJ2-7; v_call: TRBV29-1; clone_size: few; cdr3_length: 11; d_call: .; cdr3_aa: SASGTPSHEQY
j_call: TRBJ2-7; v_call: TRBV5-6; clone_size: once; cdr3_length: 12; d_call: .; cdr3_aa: ASSLGTFSYEQY
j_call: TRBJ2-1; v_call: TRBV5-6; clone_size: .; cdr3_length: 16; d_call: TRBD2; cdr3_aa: ASSLGTSAETSYNEQF
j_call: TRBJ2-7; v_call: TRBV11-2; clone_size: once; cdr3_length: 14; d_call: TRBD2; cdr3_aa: ASSYRMTSVSYEQY